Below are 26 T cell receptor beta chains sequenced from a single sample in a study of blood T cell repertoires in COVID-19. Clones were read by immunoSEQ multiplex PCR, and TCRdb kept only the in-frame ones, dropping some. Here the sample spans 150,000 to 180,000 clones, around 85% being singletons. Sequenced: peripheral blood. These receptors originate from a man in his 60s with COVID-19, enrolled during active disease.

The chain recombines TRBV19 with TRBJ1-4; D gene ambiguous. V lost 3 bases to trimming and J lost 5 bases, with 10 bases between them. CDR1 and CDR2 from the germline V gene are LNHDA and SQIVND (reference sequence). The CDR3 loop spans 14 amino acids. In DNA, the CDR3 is TGTGCCAGTAGTATTTTCGGTGAGAATGAAAAACTGTTTTTT. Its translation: CASSIFGENEKLFF.

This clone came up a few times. This chain's CDR3 is CASSQQSSYNSPLHF. CDR3 coding DNA: TGTGCCAGCAGCCAACAGAGCTCCTATAATTCACCCCTCCACTTT. The chain couples TRBV7-8 to TRBJ1-6; the D is unclear. CDR1 and CDR2 from the germline V gene are SGHVS and FQNEAQ. V gave up 5 bases and J gave up 0 bases, with 8 bases separating them. The CDR3 is 15 residues long.

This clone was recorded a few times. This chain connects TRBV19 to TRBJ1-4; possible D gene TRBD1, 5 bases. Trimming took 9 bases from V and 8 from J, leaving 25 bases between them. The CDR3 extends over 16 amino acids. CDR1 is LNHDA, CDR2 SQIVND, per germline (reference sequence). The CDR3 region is CASCETRGTQGEKLFF. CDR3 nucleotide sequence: TGTGCCAGCTGCGAAACCCGGGGGACGCAGGGAGAAAAACTGTTTTTT.

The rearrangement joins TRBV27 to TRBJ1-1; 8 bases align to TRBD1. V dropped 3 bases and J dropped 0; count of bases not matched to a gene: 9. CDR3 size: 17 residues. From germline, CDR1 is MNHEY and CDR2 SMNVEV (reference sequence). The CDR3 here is CASSLDRVKGLNTEAFF. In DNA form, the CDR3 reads TGTGCCAGCAGTTTGGACAGGGTAAAGGGTTTGAACACTGAAGCTTTCTTT.

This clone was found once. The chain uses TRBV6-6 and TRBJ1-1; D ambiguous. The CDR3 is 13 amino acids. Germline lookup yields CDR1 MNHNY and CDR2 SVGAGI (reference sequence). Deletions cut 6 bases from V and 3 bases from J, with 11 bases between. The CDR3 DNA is TGTGCCAGCAGCCGGCGGGGAGACACTGAAGCTTTCTTT. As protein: CASSRRGDTEAFF.

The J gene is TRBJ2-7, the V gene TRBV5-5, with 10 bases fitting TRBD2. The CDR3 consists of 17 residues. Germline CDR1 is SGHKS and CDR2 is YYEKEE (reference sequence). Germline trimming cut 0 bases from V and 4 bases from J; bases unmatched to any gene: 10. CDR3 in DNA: TGTGCCAGCAGCTTGGGAAGCGGGAGGGTTGTTTTTTACGAGCAGTACTTC. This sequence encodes CASSLGSGRVVFYEQYF.

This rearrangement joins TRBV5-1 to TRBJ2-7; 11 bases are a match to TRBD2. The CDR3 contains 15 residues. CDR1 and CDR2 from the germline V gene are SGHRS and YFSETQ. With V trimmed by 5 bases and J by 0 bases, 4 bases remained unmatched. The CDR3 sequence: CASSPTSGNSYEQYF. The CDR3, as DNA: TGCGCCAGCAGTCCGACTAGCGGGAACTCCTACGAGCAGTACTTC. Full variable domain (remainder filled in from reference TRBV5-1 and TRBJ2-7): KAGVTQTPRYLIKTRGQQVTLSCSPISGHRSVSWYQQTPGQGLQFLFEYFSETQRNKGNFPGRFSGRQFSNSRSEMNVSTLELGDSALYLCASSPTSGNSYEQYFGPGTRLTVT.

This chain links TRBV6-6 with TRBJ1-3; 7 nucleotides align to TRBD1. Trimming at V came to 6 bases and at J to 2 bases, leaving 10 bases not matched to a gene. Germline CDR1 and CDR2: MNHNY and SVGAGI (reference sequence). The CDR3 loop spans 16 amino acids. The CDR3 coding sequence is TGTGCCAGCAGCCGTCGAGGGGGCGCAACTGGAAACACCATATATTTT. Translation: CASSRRGGATGNTIYF.

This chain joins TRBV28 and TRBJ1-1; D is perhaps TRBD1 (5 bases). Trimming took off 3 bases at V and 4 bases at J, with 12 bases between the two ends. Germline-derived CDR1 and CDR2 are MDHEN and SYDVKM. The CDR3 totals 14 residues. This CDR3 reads CASSLRQTVTEAFF. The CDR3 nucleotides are TGTGCCAGCAGTTTGCGACAGACTGTCACTGAAGCTTTCTTT.

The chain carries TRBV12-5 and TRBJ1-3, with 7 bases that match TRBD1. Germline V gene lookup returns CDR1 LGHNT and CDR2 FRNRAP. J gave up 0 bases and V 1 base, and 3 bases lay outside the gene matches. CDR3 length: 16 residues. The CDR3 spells CASGLGDRVSGNTIYF. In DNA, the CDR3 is TGTGCTAGTGGTTTGGGGGACAGAGTCTCTGGAAACACCATATATTTT.

The CDR3 loop reads CAKSRGGGGTDTQYF. DNA for the CDR3: TGTGCCAAATCGCGGGGGGGCGGGGGCACAGATACGCAGTATTTT. This chain joins TRBV5-4 and TRBJ2-3; TRBD2 agrees at 9 bases. Germline CDR1 SGHNT, CDR2 YYREEE (reference sequence). The CDR3 consists of 15 residues. After removal of 9 bases from V and 1 base from J, the junction contained 9 bases not matched to a gene.

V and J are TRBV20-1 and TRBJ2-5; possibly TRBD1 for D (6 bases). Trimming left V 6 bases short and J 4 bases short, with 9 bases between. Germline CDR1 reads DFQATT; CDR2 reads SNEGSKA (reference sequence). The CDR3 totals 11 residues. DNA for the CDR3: TGCAGTGCCCAGGGGCCAGAGACCCAGTACTTC. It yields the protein CSAQGPETQYF.

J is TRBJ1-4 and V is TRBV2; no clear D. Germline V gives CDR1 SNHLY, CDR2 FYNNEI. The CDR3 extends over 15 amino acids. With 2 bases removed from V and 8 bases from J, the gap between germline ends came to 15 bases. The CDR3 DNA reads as TGTGCCAGCAGTGAACAGGAGGGAAGGATCGAAAAACTGTTTTTT. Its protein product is CASSEQEGRIEKLFF.

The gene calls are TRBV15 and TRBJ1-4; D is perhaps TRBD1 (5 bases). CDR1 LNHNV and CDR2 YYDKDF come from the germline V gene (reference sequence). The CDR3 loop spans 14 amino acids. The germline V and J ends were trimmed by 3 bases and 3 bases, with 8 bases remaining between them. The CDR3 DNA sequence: TGTGCCACCAGCAGGCGGGGACCTAATGAAAAACTGTTTTTT. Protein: CATSRRGPNEKLFF.

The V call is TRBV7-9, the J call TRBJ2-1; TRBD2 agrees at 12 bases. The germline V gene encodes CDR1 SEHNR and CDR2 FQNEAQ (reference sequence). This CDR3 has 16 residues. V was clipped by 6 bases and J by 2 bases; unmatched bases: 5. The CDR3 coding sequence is TGTGCCAGCAGACCGGGACTAGCGGGTCCCTACAATGAGCAGTTCTTC. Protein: CASRPGLAGPYNEQFF.

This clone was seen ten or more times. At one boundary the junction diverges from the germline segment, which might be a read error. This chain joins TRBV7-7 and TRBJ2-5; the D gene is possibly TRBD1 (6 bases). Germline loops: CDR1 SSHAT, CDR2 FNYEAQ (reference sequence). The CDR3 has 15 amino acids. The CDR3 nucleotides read TGTGCTAGCAGTCGGGACGAAGTTACAGGGGAGACCCAGTACTTC. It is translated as CASSRDEVTGETQYF.

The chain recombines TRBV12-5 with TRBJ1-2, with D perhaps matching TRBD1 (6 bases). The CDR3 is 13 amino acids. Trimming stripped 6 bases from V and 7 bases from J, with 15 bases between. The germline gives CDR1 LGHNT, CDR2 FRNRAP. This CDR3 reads CASGQQGSGGYTF. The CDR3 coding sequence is TGTGCTAGTGGACAACAGGGTTCGGGTGGCTACACCTTC.

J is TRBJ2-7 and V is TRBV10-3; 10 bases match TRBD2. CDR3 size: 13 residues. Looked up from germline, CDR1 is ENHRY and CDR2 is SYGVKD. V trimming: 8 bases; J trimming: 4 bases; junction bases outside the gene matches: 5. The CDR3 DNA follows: TGTGCCATCCTAGCGGGGGACATGTACGAGCAGTACTTC. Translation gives CAILAGDMYEQYF.

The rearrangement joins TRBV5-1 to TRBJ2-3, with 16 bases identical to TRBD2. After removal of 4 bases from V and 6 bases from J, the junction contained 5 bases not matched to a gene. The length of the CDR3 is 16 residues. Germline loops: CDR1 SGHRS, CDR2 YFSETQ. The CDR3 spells CASSAGLAGGPDTQYF. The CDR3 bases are TGCGCCAGCAGCGCGGGACTAGCGGGAGGGCCCGATACGCAGTATTTT. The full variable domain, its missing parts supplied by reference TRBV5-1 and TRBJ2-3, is KAGVTQTPRYLIKTRGQQVTLSCSPISGHRSVSWYQQTPGQGLQFLFEYFSETQRNKGNFPGRFSGRQFSNSRSEMNVSTLELGDSALYLCASSAGLAGGPDTQYFGPGTRLTVL.

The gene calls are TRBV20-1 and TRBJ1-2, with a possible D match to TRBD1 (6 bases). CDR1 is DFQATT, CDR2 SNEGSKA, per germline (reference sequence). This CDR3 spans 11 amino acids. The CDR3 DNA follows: TGCAGACCGACAGGCTCCTATGGCTACACCTTC. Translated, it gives CRPTGSYGYTF.

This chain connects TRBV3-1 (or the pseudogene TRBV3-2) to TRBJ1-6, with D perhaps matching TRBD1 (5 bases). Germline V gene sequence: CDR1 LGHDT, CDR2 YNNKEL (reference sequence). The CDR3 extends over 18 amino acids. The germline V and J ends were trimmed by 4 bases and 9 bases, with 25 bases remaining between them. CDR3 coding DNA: TGTGCCAGCAGCCGTAACCTACAGGTATCGGTCTCGGGTTCACCCCTCCACTTT. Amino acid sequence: CASSRNLQVSVSGSPLHF.

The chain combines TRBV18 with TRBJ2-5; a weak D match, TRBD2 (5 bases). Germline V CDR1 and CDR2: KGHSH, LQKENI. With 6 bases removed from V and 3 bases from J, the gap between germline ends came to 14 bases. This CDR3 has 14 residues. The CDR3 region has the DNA TGTGCCAGCTCCCTAACTAGAGGGAAAGAGACCCAGTACTTC. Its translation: CASSLTRGKETQYF. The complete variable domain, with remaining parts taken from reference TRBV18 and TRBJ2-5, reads NAGVMQNPRHLVRRRGQEARLRCSPMKGHSHVYWYRQLPEEGLKFMVYLQKENIIDESGMPKERFSAEFPKEGPSILRIQQVVRGDSAAYFCASSLTRGKETQYFGPGTRLLVL.

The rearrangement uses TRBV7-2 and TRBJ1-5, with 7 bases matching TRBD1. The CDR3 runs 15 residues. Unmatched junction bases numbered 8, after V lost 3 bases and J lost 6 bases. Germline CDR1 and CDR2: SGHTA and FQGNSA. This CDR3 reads CASSLRQGVGQPQHF. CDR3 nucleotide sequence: TGTGCCAGCAGCTTGAGACAGGGTGTCGGTCAGCCCCAGCATTTT.

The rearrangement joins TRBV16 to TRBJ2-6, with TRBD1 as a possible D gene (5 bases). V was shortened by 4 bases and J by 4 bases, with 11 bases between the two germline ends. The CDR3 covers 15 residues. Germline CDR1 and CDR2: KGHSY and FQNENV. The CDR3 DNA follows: TGTGCCAGCAGCCTCAGGGTGATAGGGGCCAACGTCCTGACTTTC. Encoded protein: CASSLRVIGANVLTF.

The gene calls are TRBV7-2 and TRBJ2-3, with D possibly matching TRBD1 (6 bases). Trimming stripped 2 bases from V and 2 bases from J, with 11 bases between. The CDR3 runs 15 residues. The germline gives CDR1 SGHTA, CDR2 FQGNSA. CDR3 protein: CASSLMGAPTDTQYF. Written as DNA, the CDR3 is TGTGCCAGCAGCTTAATGGGGGCTCCCACAGATACGCAGTATTTT.

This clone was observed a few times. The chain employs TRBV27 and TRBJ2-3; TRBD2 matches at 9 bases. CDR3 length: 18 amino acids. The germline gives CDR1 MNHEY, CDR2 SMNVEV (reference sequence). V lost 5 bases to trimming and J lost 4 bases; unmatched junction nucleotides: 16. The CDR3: CASSPYLWYSGGPDTQYF. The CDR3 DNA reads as TGTGCCAGCAGTCCCTACCTGTGGTACAGCGGGGGGCCAGATACGCAGTATTTT.